The 27 T cell receptor beta chains listed next were all sequenced from one sample in a study of cytomegalovirus exposure and HLA in healthy donors. It was with 60 Vbeta and 13 Jbeta primers that the PCR ran. Produced via immunoSEQ multiplex PCR; TCRdb's table is partial and in-frame only. Here the sample spans about 160,000 clones, about four fifths being singletons. The source material was PBMCs. These receptor sequences come from a male donor in good health and CMV-seronegative.

The chain uses TRBV25-1 and TRBJ1-2; the D is unclear. Germline lookup yields CDR1 MGHDK and CDR2 SYGVNS. This CDR3 comprises 11 residues. The V end lost 3 bases, the J end lost 5 bases, and 4 bases lay between the germline ends. CDR3 loop: CASSDGYGYTF. The CDR3 DNA follows: TGTGCCAGCAGTGACGGTTATGGCTACACCTTC.

The chain couples TRBV6-6 to TRBJ2-7; the D gene is possibly TRBD2 (6 bases). Germline V gene lookup returns CDR1 MNHNY and CDR2 SVGAGI (reference sequence). CDR3 length: 13 amino acids. Between the trimmed V and J ends, which lost 6 bases and 3 bases, there was a span of 12 bases. CDR3 residues: CASRPGSGYEQYF. The CDR3 nucleotides read TGTGCCAGCAGGCCCGGGAGTGGCTACGAGCAGTACTTC.

This clone was found once. The J gene is TRBJ1-2, the V gene TRBV5-1; the match to TRBD1 covers 9 bases. This CDR3 comprises 16 residues. Germline trimming cut 2 bases from V and 4 bases from J; bases unmatched to any gene: 9. From germline, CDR1 is SGHRS and CDR2 YFSETQ. CDR3 coding DNA: TGCGCCAGCAGCTTAGATCGACAGGGGGTGAGCTATGGCTACACCTTC. It codes for CASSLDRQGVSYGYTF. The full variable domain, completed using reference TRBV5-1 and TRBJ1-2, is KAGVTQTPRYLIKTRGQQVTLSCSPISGHRSVSWYQQTPGQGLQFLFEYFSETQRNKGNFPGRFSGRQFSNSRSEMNVSTLELGDSALYLCASSLDRQGVSYGYTFGSGTRLTVV.

This clone has only a few counts. CDR3 DNA sequence: TGTGCCAGCAGCGCGAGAGGGCAGCCCCAGCATTTT. It yields the protein CASSARGQPQHF. The chain recombines TRBV7-9 with TRBJ1-5; D not resolved. This CDR3 has 12 residues. Germline values: CDR1 SEHNR, CDR2 FQNEAQ (reference sequence). The ends were cut back, 5 bases at V and 7 bases at J, with 9 bases in the middle.

This chain connects TRBV7-2 to TRBJ2-7; TRBD1 agrees at 9 bases. V lost 2 bases and J lost 7; bases outside the gene matches: 9. The CDR3 totals 15 residues. Germline V gene lookup returns CDR1 SGHTA and CDR2 FQGNSA. CDR3 bases: TGTGCCAGCAGCTTAACAGGACAGGGGCATTGGGAGCAGTACTTC. This gives the protein CASSLTGQGHWEQYF.

The gene calls are TRBV7-9 and TRBJ1-2; a weak D match, TRBD1 (6 bases). The germline gives CDR1 SEHNR, CDR2 FQNEAQ (reference sequence). V was cut by 4 bases and J by 3 bases, with 18 bases left in between. The CDR3 consists of 16 residues. The CDR3 reads CASSSFRTETYYGYTF. The DNA for the CDR3 is TGTGCCAGCAGCTCTTTTCGGACAGAAACTTACTATGGCTACACCTTC.

The DNA of the CDR3 is TGTGCCTGGAGGGGGAGCTCCCGAGTCTATGGCTACACCTTC. The encoded protein is CAWRGSSRVYGYTF. V and J are TRBV30 and TRBJ1-2; no clear D gene. The CDR3 contains 14 residues. V was trimmed by 3 bases and J by 4 bases, leaving 15 bases between them. Germline CDR1 is GTSNPN and CDR2 is SVGIG (reference sequence).

The chain is built from TRBV19 and TRBJ2-7, with D perhaps matching TRBD1 (6 bases). The germline V gene encodes CDR1 LNHDA and CDR2 SQIVND (reference sequence). V was cut by 7 bases and J by 2 bases, with 12 bases left in between. This CDR3 is built from 13 residues. CDR3 nucleotide sequence: TGTGCCAGTACCCCTGAGGGGGCCTACGAGCAGTACTTC. Protein sequence: CASTPEGAYEQYF.

The chain is built from TRBV19 and TRBJ1-5; 8 bases match TRBD1. The CDR3 is 14 amino acids. Germline values: CDR1 LNHDA, CDR2 SQIVND (reference sequence). The junction had 7 bases not matched to a gene; V was cut back by 7 bases and J by 5 bases. CDR3 sequence reads: CASIQTGVHQPQHF. The CDR3 DNA reads as TGTGCCAGTATCCAGACAGGGGTTCATCAGCCCCAGCATTTT.

V usage is TRBV7-9 and J usage is TRBJ2-7; 8 nucleotides line up with TRBD2. The V segment lost 3 bases and the J segment 1 base; nucleotides outside the gene matches: 5. The CDR3 runs 15 residues. Per germline, CDR1 SEHNR and CDR2 FQNEAQ (reference sequence). CDR3 amino acids: CASSLRGALSYEQYF. CDR3 sequence (DNA): TGTGCCAGCAGCTTGCGGGGGGCCCTATCCTACGAGCAGTACTTC.

This clone was seen more than once but under ten times. This chain connects TRBV18 to TRBJ2-1; D may be TRBD2 (6 bases). The CDR3 totals 14 residues. V lost 5 bases and J 5 bases, leaving 13 bases between the germline ends. CDR1 is KGHSH and CDR2 is LQKENI in the germline V gene. The CDR3 DNA is TGTGCCAGCTCAATGCAGATAGCGGACAATGAGCAGTTCTTC. It specifies CASSMQIADNEQFF.

This chain joins TRBV7-2 and TRBJ2-1; 14 positions agree with TRBD2. CDR1 and CDR2 from the germline V gene are SGHTA and FQGNSA. Losses at the gene ends were 5 bases for V and 9 bases for J; bases not matched to a gene: 9. This CDR3 comprises 16 residues. The CDR3 region has the DNA TGTGCCAGCAGCCCGGGACTAGCGGGAGTCAATGGTGAGCAGTTCTTC. Its translation: CASSPGLAGVNGEQFF.

The genes are TRBV27 and TRBJ2-3, with D unresolved. This CDR3 comprises 14 residues. Trimming stripped 0 bases from V and 4 bases from J, with 8 bases between. Germline V gene sequence: CDR1 MNHEY, CDR2 SMNVEV (reference sequence). As DNA, the CDR3 is TGTGCCAGCAGTTTATCGTATCTTCCAGATACGCAGTATTTT. Translated, it gives CASSLSYLPDTQYF.

This clone is a singleton in its sample. V gene TRBV11-1 combines with J gene TRBJ2-7; TRBD1 is a possible D gene (5 bases). This CDR3 contains 14 residues. Germline V gives CDR1 SGHAT, CDR2 FQDESV (reference sequence). Trimming removed 4 bases from V and 0 bases from J, with 10 bases in between. For the CDR3, the DNA is TGTGCCAGCAGCTCCTCAGGGTACTCCTACGAGCAGTACTTC. Amino acids: CASSSSGYSYEQYF.

This clone has more than one count but fewer than ten. The chain is built from TRBV27 and TRBJ1-5, with 7 nucleotides matching TRBD1. V lost 5 bases, J lost 4 bases, and 5 bases stayed unmatched. Germline values: CDR1 MNHEY, CDR2 SMNVEV (reference sequence). The CDR3 has 14 residues. The DNA for the CDR3 is TGTGCCAGCAGTCAGCGACAGGGAAATCAGCCCCAGCATTTT. This sequence encodes CASSQRQGNQPQHF.

V usage is TRBV4-3 and J usage is TRBJ2-7; 9 bases match TRBD2. Germline-derived CDR1 and CDR2 are LGHNA and YSLEER. The CDR3 is 15 amino acids. V was pared by 0 bases and J by 4 bases, with 4 bases of the junction left unmatched. The CDR3 nucleotides read TGCGCCAGCAGCCAAGATAGCGGGAGTAGGTACGAGCAGTACTTC. As protein: CASSQDSGSRYEQYF.

The rearrangement joins TRBV15 to TRBJ2-1, with TRBD2 matching 8 bases. Looked up from germline, CDR1 is LNHNV and CDR2 is YYDKDF (reference sequence). This CDR3 is 14 amino acids long. V lost 1 base and J lost 7; bases outside the gene matches: 3. The CDR3 bases are TGTGCCACCAGCAGAGGACTAGCGAGGAATGAGCAGTTCTTC. Translating gives CATSRGLARNEQFF.

The rearrangement uses TRBV6-1 and TRBJ2-7, with a weak D call TRBD2 (6 bases). V lost 3 bases, J lost 1 base, and 13 bases lay in between. The length of the CDR3 is 15 residues. Germline V gene data show CDR1 as MNHNS and CDR2 as SASEGT. The CDR3 coding sequence is TGTGCCAGCAGTGACCCGGAGGGGTTTTCCTACGAGCAGTACTTC. It yields the protein CASSDPEGFSYEQYF.

The V and J genes are TRBV15 and TRBJ2-1; 8 bases agree with TRBD1. This CDR3 comprises 16 residues. V lost 0 bases, J lost 5 bases, and 6 bases stayed unmatched. The germline V gene encodes CDR1 LNHNV and CDR2 YYDKDF (reference sequence). In nucleotides, the CDR3 is TGTGCCACCAGCAGAGATGGACAGGGCGTCAACAATGAGCAGTTCTTC. It encodes CATSRDGQGVNNEQFF.

The V gene is TRBV9, the J gene TRBJ2-1; D perhaps matches TRBD2 (5 bases). The CDR3 has 15 amino acids. V lost 2 bases to trimming and J lost 2 bases, with 11 bases between them. CDR1 and CDR2 from the germline V gene are SGDLS and YYNGEE. CDR3 in DNA: TGTGCCAGCAGCGTTGAAGGGAGCGCCTACAATGAGCAGTTCTTC. It encodes CASSVEGSAYNEQFF.

The chain recombines TRBV7-9 with TRBJ2-2; TRBD1 matches at 9 bases. V was pared by 1 base and J by 4 bases, with 4 bases of the junction left unmatched. Germline V CDR1 and CDR2: SEHNR, FQNEAQ (reference sequence). This CDR3 is 16 amino acids long. The CDR3 here is CASSLGTGDSTGELFF. The CDR3 nucleotides are TGTGCCAGCAGCTTAGGGACAGGGGACAGCACCGGGGAGCTGTTTTTT.

This clone has a single count. The rearrangement links TRBV7-8 to TRBJ2-1, with 8 bases that match TRBD2. The V and J ends lost 2 bases and 7 bases, in that order; junction bases with no gene match: 16. Germline CDR1 and CDR2: SGHVS and FQNEAQ. The CDR3 is 18 residues long. CDR3: CASSLSLPGGLGVNEQFF. CDR3 bases: TGTGCCAGCAGCTTAAGTTTACCGGGAGGGCTAGGGGTAAATGAGCAGTTCTTC. The full variable domain, with the rest looked up from reference TRBV7-8 and TRBJ2-1, is GAGVSQSPRYKVAKRGQDVALRCDPISGHVSLFWYQQALGQGPEFLTYFQNEAQLDKSGLPSDRFFAERPEGSVSTLKIQRTQQEDSAVYLCASSLSLPGGLGVNEQFFGPGTRLTVL.

In its sample, this clone was seen once. The V call is TRBV5-1, the J call TRBJ1-1; D is uncertain. This CDR3 contains 13 residues. V was shortened by 2 bases and J by 0 bases, with 5 bases between the two germline ends. Looked up from germline, CDR1 is SGHRS and CDR2 is YFSETQ. This CDR3 reads CASSLLMNTEAFF. The DNA for the CDR3 is TGCGCCAGCAGCTTACTAATGAACACTGAAGCTTTCTTT.

The chain employs TRBV4-1 and TRBJ2-1, with D perhaps matching TRBD1 (5 bases). Trimming shortened V by 0 bases and J by 0 bases, and 9 bases separated the two germline ends. Germline CDR1 MGHRA, CDR2 YSYEKL. The CDR3 is made up of 16 amino acids. CDR3 loop: CASSQDPQGSYNEQFF. CDR3 bases: TGCGCCAGCAGCCAAGATCCTCAGGGCTCCTACAATGAGCAGTTCTTC.

V gene TRBV2 combines with J gene TRBJ1-2; D not resolved. The CDR3 runs to 11 residues. Germline V CDR1 and CDR2: SNHLY, FYNNEI. Trimming shortened V by 8 bases and J by 11 bases, and 15 bases separated the two germline ends. The CDR3 nucleotides read TGTGCCAGCTCGGGAGGCGAGGAATACACCTTC. It encodes CASSGGEEYTF.

The chain recombines TRBV2 with TRBJ1-4, with D tentatively TRBD1 (6 bases). Germline lookup yields CDR1 SNHLY and CDR2 FYNNEI. CDR3 length equals 16 residues. Deletions cut 2 bases from V and 1 base from J, with 11 bases between. CDR3: CASSESGGLTNEKLFF. Written as DNA, the CDR3 is TGTGCCAGCAGTGAATCGGGGGGCCTAACTAATGAAAAACTGTTTTTT.

The chain employs TRBV29-1 and TRBJ1-1; 7 bases are shared with TRBD1. In germline, CDR1 is SQVTM, CDR2 ANQGSEA. The CDR3 runs 12 residues. V lost 3 bases to trimming and J lost 8 bases; unmatched junction nucleotides: 6. The CDR3 sequence: CSVEEGAPEAFF. The CDR3 bases are TGCAGCGTTGAGGAGGGGGCCCCGGAAGCTTTCTTT.